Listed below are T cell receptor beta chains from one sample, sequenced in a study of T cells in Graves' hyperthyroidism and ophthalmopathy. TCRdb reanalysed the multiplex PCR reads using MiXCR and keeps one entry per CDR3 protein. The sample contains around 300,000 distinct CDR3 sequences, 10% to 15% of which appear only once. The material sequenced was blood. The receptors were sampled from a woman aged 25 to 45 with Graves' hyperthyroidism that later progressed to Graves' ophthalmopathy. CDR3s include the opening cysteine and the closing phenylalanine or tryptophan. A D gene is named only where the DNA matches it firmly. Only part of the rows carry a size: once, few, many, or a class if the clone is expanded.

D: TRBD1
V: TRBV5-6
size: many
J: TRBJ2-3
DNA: TGTGCCAGCAGCACACCCGGGACAGCTAGCACAGATACGCAGTATTTT
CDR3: CASSTPGTASTDTQYF

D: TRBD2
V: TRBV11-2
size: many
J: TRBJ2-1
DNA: TGTGCCAGCAGCGCTGAAGGAGGACTAGCGGGAGTTAGCGAGCAGTTCTTC
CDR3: CASSAEGGLAGVSEQFF

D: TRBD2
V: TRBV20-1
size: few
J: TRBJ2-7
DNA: TGCAGTGCCTCGGGGGGGGATTACTACGAGCAGTACTTC
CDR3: CSASGGDYYEQYF

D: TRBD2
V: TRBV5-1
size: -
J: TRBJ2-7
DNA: TGCGCCAGCAGGGTTAATAGCGGGACCTACGAGCAGTACTTC
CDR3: CASRVNSGTYEQYF

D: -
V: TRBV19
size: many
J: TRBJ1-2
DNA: TGTGCCAGTAGTATCAGACAGGCAAACTATGGCTACACCTTC
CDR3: CASSIRQANYGYTF

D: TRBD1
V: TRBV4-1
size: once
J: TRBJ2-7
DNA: TGCGCCAGCAGCCTGGGACAGGGGAGTTTGAACTACGAGCAGTACTTC
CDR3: CASSLGQGSLNYEQYF

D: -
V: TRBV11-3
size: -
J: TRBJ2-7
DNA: TGTGCCAGCAGCTTTCCACGCAGGGGTCATTGGAGCGAGCAGTACTTC
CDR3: CASSFPRRGHWSEQYF

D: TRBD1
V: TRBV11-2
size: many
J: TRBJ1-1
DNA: TGTGCCAGCAGCCGTTCAGGGGGGATAGCTGAAGCTTTCTTT
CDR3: CASSRSGGIAEAFF

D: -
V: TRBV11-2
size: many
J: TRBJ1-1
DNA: TGTGCCAGCAATTTATATCCAGTGACAGAGAACACTGAAGCTTTCTTT
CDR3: CASNLYPVTENTEAFF

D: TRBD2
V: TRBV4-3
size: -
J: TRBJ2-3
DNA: TGCGCCAGCAGCGCACTAGCGGGAGGCACAGATACGCAGTATTTT
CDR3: CASSALAGGTDTQYF

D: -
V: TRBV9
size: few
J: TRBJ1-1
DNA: TGTGCCAGCAGCGTAGAAGGGGAAACTGAAGCTTTCTTT
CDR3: CASSVEGETEAFF

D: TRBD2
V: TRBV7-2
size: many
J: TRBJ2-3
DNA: TGTGCCAGCGGATTCCCGACTAGCGGGAGACCGACAGATACGCAGTATTTT
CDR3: CASGFPTSGRPTDTQYF

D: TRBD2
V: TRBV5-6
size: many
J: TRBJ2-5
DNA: TGTGCCAGCAGCTCCGCCATGGGACTAGCCCAAGAGACCCAGTACTTC
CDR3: CASSSAMGLAQETQYF

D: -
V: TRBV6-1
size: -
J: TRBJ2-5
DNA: TGTGCCAGCAGTTTGGGGTCCCAGTACTTC
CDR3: CASSLGSQYF

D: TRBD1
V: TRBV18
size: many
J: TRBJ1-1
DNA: TGTGCCAGCTCACAAGGGGGCGTCGACACTGAAGCTTTCTTT
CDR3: CASSQGGVDTEAFF

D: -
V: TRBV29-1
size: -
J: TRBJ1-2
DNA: TGCAGCATTGAAGACCTAAACCCGGGCTACACCTTC
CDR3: CSIEDLNPGYTF

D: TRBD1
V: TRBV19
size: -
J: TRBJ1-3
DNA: TGTGCCAGTAGTCGGGCAGGGGGCTACTCTGGAAACACCATATATTTT
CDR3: CASSRAGGYSGNTIYF

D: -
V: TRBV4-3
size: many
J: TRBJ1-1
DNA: TGCGCCAGCAGCCAAGTGAGTGTGGGGAACACTGAAGCTTTCTTT
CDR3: CASSQVSVGNTEAFF

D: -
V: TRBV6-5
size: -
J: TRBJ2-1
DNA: TGTGCCAGCAGTTTCAACGGTGTTTATGAGCAGTTCTTC
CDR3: CASSFNGVYEQFF

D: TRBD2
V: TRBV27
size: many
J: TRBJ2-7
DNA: TGTGCCAGCGGGGCGTCGCGGGGGGGATACGAGCAGTACTTC
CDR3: CASGASRGGYEQYF

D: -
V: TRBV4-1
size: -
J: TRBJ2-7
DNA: TGCGCCAGCAGCCAAGTACAGGGTCCCGACGAGCAGTACTTC
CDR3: CASSQVQGPDEQYF

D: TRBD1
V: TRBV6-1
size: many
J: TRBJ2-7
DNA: TGTGCCAGCCAGGACAGGGAGAGCTCCTACGAGCAGTACTTC
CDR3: CASQDRESSYEQYF

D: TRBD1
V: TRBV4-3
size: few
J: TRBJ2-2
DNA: TGCGCCAGCAGCCAAGACTACCTGGGGACAGGAAACGGGGAGCTGTTTTTT
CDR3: CASSQDYLGTGNGELFF

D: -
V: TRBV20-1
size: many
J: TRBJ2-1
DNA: TGCAGTGCTCAGGACTTCAGCTCCTACAATGAGCAGTTCTTC
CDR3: CSAQDFSSYNEQFF

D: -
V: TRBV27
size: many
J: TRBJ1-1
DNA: TGTGCCAGCCTTGAGTCGCTGAACACTGAAGCTTTCTTT
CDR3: CASLESLNTEAFF

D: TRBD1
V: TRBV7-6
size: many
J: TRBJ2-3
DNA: TGTGCCAGCAGCTCCGACAGGGGTACGCAGTATTTT
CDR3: CASSSDRGTQYF

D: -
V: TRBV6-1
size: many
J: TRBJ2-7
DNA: TGTGCCAGCACCCAGCGGTTATCCTACGAGCAGTACTTC
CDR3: CASTQRLSYEQYF